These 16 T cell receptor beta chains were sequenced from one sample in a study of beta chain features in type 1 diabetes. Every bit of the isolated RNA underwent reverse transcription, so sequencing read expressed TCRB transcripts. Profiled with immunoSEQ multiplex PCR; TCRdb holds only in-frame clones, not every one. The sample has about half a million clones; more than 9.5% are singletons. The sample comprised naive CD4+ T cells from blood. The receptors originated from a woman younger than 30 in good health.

The CDR3 coding sequence is TGCGCCAGCAGCCAACCCTTAGCGGGACCTCCGCAGTACTTC. It translates to CASSQPLAGPPQYF. The rearrangement uses TRBV4-1 and TRBJ2-5, with 8 bases aligning to TRBD2. Per germline, CDR1 MGHRA and CDR2 YSYEKL. The CDR3 contains 14 residues. V was clipped by 2 bases and J by 11 bases; unmatched bases: 10.

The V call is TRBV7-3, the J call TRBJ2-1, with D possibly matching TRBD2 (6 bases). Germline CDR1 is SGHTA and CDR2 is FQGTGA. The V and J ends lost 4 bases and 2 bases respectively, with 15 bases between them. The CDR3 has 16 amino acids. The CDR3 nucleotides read TGTGCCAGCAGCTGGAGGGCAGGCGGGACCTACAATGAGCAGTTCTTC. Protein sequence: CASSWRAGGTYNEQFF.

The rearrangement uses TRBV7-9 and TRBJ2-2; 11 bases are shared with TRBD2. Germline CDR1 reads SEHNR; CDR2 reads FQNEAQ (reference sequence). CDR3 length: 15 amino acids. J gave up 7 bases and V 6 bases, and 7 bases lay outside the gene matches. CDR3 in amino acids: CASRDSGRAIGELFF. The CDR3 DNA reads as TGTGCCAGCAGAGATAGCGGGAGGGCGATCGGGGAGCTGTTTTTT.

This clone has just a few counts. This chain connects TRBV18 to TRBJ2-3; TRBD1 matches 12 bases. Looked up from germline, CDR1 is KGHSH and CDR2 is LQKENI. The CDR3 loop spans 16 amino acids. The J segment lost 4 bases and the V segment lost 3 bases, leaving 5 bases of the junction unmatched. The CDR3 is CASSPWDRGRADTQYF. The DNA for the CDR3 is TGTGCCAGCTCACCTTGGGACAGGGGGCGCGCAGATACGCAGTATTTT.

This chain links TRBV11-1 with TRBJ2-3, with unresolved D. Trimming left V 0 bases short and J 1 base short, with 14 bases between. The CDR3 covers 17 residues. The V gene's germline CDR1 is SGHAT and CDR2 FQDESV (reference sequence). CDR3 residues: CASSLALATEGTDTQYF. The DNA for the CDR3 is TGTGCCAGCAGCTTAGCGCTCGCTACAGAAGGCACAGATACGCAGTATTTT.

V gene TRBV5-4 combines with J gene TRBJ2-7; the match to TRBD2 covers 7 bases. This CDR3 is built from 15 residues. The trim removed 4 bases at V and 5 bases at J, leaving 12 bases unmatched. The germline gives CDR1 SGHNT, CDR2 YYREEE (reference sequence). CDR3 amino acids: CASSHPGREGHEQYF. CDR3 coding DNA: TGTGCCAGCAGCCACCCGGGGAGGGAAGGCCACGAGCAGTACTTC.

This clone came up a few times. DNA for the CDR3: TGTGCCAGCAGCAACCTTGGGGGATTTTGGGATACGCAGTATTTT. Protein: CASSNLGGFWDTQYF. The V gene is TRBV6-6, the J gene TRBJ2-3; D could derive from TRBD1 or TRBD2 (5 bases each). The CDR3 covers 15 residues. In germline, CDR1 is MNHNY, CDR2 SVGAGI (reference sequence). V lost 6 bases and J 6 bases, leaving 19 bases between the germline ends.

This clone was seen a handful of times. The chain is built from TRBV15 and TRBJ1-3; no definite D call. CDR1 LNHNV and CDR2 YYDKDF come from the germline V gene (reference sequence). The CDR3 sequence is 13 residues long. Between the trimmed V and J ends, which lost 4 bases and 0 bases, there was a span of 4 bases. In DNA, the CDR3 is TGTGCCACCAGCACGAGCTCTGGAAACACCATATATTTT. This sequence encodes CATSTSSGNTIYF. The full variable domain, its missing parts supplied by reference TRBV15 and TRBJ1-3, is DAMVIQNPRYQVTQFGKPVTLSCSQTLNHNVMYWYQQKSSQAPKLLFHYYDKDFNNEADTPDNFQSRRPNTSFCFLDIRSPGLGDTAMYLCATSTSSGNTIYFGEGSWLTVV.

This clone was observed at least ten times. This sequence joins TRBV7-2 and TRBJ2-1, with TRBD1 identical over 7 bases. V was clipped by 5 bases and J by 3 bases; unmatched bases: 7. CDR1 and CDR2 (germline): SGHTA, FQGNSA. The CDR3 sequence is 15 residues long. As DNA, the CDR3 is TGTGCCAGCAGCATATCGGGGACAGACTACAATGAGCAGTTCTTC. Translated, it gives CASSISGTDYNEQFF.

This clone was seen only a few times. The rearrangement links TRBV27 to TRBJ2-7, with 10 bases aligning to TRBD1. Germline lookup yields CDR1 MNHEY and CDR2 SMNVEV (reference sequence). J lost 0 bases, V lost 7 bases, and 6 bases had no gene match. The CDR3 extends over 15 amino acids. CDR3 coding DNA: TGTGCCAGCATGGACAGGGGGTTTTTCTCCTACGAGCAGTACTTC. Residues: CASMDRGFFSYEQYF.

CDR3 loop: CASSRQGVEANEQFF. CDR3 coding DNA: TGTGCCAGCAGCCGACAGGGGGTGGAGGCCAATGAGCAGTTCTTC. J is TRBJ2-1 and V is TRBV14, with 9 bases that match TRBD1. Germline V gene data show CDR1 as SGHDN and CDR2 as FVKESK. Unmatched junction bases numbered 7, after V lost 4 bases and J lost 6 bases. This CDR3 has 15 residues. Together with reference TRBV14 and TRBJ2-1, the CDR3 gives the full variable domain: EAGVTQFPSHSVIEKGQTVTLRCDPISGHDNLYWYRRVMGKEIKFLLHFVKESKQDESGMPNNRFLAERTGGTYSTLKVQPAELEDSGVYFCASSRQGVEANEQFFGPGTRLTVL.

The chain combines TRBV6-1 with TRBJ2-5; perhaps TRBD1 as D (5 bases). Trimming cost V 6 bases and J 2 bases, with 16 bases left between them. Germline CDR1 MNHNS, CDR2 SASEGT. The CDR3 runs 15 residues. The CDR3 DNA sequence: TGTGCCAGCAGAGGATCCAGGGCTTGGCAAGAGACCCAGTACTTC. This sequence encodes CASRGSRAWQETQYF.

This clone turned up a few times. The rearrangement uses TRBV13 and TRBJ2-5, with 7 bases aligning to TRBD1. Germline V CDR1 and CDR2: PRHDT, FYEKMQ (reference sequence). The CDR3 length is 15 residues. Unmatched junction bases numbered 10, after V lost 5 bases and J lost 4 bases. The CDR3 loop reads CASSPPTGKGETQYF. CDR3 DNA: TGTGCCAGCAGCCCCCCGACAGGGAAGGGAGAGACCCAGTACTTC.

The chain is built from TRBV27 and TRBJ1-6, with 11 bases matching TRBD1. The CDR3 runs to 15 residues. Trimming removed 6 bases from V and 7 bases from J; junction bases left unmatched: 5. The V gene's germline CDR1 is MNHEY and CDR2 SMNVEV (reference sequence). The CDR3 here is CASSMGQGENSPLHF. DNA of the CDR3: TGTGCCAGCAGCATGGGACAGGGGGAAAATTCACCCCTCCACTTT.

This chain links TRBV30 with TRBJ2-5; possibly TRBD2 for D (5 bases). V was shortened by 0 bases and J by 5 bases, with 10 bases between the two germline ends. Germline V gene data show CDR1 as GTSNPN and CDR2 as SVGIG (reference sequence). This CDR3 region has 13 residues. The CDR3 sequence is CAWSVADWETQYF. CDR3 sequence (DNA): TGTGCCTGGAGTGTAGCGGATTGGGAGACCCAGTACTTC.

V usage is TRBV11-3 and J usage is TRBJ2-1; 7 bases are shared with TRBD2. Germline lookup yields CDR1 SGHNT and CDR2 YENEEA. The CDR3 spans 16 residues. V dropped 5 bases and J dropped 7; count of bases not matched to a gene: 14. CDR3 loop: CASSPSGRPGGNEQFF. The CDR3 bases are TGTGCCAGCAGCCCGTCGGGACGCCCCGGGGGGAATGAGCAGTTCTTC.